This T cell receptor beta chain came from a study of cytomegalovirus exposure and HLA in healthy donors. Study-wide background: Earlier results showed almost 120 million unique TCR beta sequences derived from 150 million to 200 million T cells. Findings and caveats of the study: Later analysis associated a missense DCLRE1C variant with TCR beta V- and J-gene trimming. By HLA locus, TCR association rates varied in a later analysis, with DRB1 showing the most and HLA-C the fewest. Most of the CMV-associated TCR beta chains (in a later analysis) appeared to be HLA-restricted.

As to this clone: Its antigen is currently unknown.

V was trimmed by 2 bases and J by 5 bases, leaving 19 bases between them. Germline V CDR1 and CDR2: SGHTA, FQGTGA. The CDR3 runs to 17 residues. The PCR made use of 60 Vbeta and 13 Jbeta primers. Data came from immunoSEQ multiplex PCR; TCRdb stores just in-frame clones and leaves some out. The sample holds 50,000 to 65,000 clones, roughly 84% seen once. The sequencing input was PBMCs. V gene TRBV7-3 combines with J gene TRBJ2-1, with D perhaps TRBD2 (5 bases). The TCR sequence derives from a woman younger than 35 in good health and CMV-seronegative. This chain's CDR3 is CASSLRGAGAPDNEQFF. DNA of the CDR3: TGTGCCAGCAGCTTACGCGGTGCGGGTGCCCCAGACAATGAGCAGTTCTTC.